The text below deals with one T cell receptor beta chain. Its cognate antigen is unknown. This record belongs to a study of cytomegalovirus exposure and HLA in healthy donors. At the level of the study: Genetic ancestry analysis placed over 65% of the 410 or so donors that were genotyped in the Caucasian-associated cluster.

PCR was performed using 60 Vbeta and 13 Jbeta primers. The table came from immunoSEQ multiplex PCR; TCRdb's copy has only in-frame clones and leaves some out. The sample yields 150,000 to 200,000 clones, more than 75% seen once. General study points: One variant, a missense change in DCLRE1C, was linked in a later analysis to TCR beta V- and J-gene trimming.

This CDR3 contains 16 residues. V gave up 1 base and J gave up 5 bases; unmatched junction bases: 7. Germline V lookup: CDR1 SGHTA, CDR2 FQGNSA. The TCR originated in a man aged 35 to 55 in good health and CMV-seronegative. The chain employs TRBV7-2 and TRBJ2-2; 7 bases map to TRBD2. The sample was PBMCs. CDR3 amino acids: CASSLGWRERTGELFF. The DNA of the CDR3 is TGTGCCAGCAGCTTAGGTTGGCGGGAGAGAACCGGGGAGCTGTTTTTT. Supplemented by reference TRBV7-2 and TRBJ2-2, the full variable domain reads GAGVSQSPSNKVTEKGKDVELRCDPISGHTALYWYRQSLGQGLEFLIYFQGNSAPDKSGLPSDRFSAERTGGSVSTLTIQRTQQEDSAVYLCASSLGWRERTGELFFGEGSRLTVL.